Below, one TCR beta chain is given with its context. Its antigen is not identified. This same CDR3 is encoded by further DNA sequences in the sample. This sample is part of a study of CD8+ T cells in alopecia areata. The study's findings and limits: Because of a solitary nonresponder, the connection of baseline CD8+ expansion to response stays uncertain.

In each case, RNA was isolated and then reverse transcribed into cDNA as the sequencing template. Libraries were prepared by immunoSEQ multiplex PCR; TCRdb keeps only in-frame clonotypes and omits some of them. The sample shows around 180,000 clones, approximately 61% of them seen only once. Treatment indicated: oral pan-JAK inhibitor, 5-10 mg twice daily. The CDR3 extends over 14 amino acids. Trimming stripped 2 bases from V and 0 bases from J, with 8 bases between. CDR1 and CDR2 from the germline V gene are SGHRS and YFSETQ. The gene calls are TRBV5-1 and TRBJ1-1, with D perhaps matching TRBD1 (6 bases). The sequenced sample was CD4+ T cells sorted from blood, obtained at week 24, from a patient treated with tofacitinib. This receptor was identified in a human donor with alopecia areata. CDR3 residues: CASSLGQMNTEAFF. In DNA form, the CDR3 reads TGCGCCAGCAGCTTAGGACAGATGAACACTGAAGCTTTCTTT.